This is a list of T cell receptor beta chains from one sample in a study of PD-1 blockade in classical Hodgkin lymphoma. Sequencing was performed with immunoSEQ multiplex PCR; in TCRdb, only in-frame clones are kept and a portion is missing. Here the sample spans more than 14,000 clones, approximately 60% being singletons. The sequencing used peripheral blood mononuclear cells (PBMCs), collected at baseline. These receptors were obtained from a human donor with classical Hodgkin lymphoma. CDR3s include the opening cysteine and the closing phenylalanine or tryptophan. Fields, in order: J gene, V gene, clone size, D gene, CDR3 length, CDR3 protein, CDR3 DNA. The D gene is left open where the match is weak. Some rows have no size entry. The others give once, few or many, or a class for an expanded clone.

J: TRBJ2-2
V: TRBV4-1
size: -
D: -
length: 16
CDR3: CASSQSDLGFVGELFF
DNA: TGCGCCAGCAGCCAAAGTGACCTGGGGTTTGTCGGGGAGCTGTTTTTT

J: TRBJ2-7
V: TRBV7-9
size: -
D: -
length: 13
CDR3: CASSLTGLYEQYF
DNA: TGTGCCAGCAGCCTTACTGGTCTCTACGAGCAGTACTTC

J: TRBJ2-1
V: TRBV28
size: few
D: TRBD1
length: 15
CDR3: CASRQTGSSYNEQFF
DNA: TGTGCCAGCAGGCAGACAGGGAGCTCCTACAATGAGCAGTTCTTC

J: TRBJ2-3
V: TRBV29-1
size: -
D: -
length: 13
CDR3: CSVVQDSTDTQYF
DNA: TGCAGCGTGGTACAGGACAGCACAGATACGCAGTATTTT

J: TRBJ1-4
V: TRBV5-1
size: -
D: -
length: 13
CDR3: CASSYNSNEKLFF
DNA: TGCGCCAGCAGCTATAACTCTAATGAAAAACTGTTTTTT

J: TRBJ1-1
V: TRBV5-1
size: -
D: -
length: 15
CDR3: CASRSGGRGNTEAFF
DNA: TGCGCCAGCCGCTCCGGAGGCAGGGGGAACACTGAAGCTTTCTTT

J: TRBJ1-5
V: TRBV27
size: -
D: -
length: 14
CDR3: CASSPRDGYQPQHF
DNA: TGTGCCAGCAGCCCCCGGGACGGCTATCAGCCCCAGCATTTT

J: TRBJ1-2
V: TRBV5-1
size: -
D: TRBD1
length: 16
CDR3: CASSLITGTGYRGYTF
DNA: TGCGCCAGCAGCCTCATTACCGGGACAGGGTATCGGGGCTACACCTTC

J: TRBJ2-7
V: TRBV27
size: once
D: TRBD2
length: 15
CDR3: CASSFRTSGTYEQYF
DNA: TGTGCCAGCAGTTTCCGGACTAGCGGCACCTACGAGCAGTACTTC

J: TRBJ2-2
V: TRBV27
size: few
D: -
length: 13
CDR3: CAPIHKEAGELFF
DNA: TGTGCCCCCATCCATAAGGAGGCCGGGGAGCTGTTTTTT

J: TRBJ2-3
V: TRBV21-1
size: -
D: -
length: 12
CDR3: CASSTEADTQYF
DNA: TGTGCCAGCAGCACGGAGGCAGATACGCAGTATTTT

J: TRBJ1-1
V: TRBV5-4
size: -
D: -
length: 12
CDR3: CASSPGGTEAFF
DNA: TGTGCCAGCAGCCCTGGGGGCACTGAAGCTTTCTTT

J: TRBJ2-3
V: TRBV9
size: few
D: -
length: 15
CDR3: CASSVSGTSTDTQYF
DNA: TGTGCCAGCAGCGTCTCGGGAACTAGCACAGATACGCAGTATTTT

J: TRBJ1-2
V: TRBV5-4
size: once
D: -
length: 15
CDR3: CASTPRGQGNYGYTF
DNA: TGTGCCAGCACCCCGCGGGGCCAGGGGAACTATGGCTACACCTTC

J: TRBJ2-7
V: TRBV7-6
size: few
D: -
length: 13
CDR3: CASSQGAAYEQYF
DNA: TGTGCCAGCAGTCAAGGGGCGGCCTACGAGCAGTACTTC

J: TRBJ2-7
V: TRBV6-1
size: -
D: -
length: 14
CDR3: CAARLDQSSYEQYF
DNA: TGTGCCGCTCGACTAGACCAGAGCTCCTACGAGCAGTACTTC

J: TRBJ1-5
V: TRBV28
size: few
D: -
length: 12
CDR3: CASSYGNQPQHF
DNA: TGTGCCAGCAGTTACGGGAATCAGCCCCAGCATTTT

J: TRBJ2-2
V: TRBV5-5
size: -
D: -
length: 15
CDR3: CASSSRVSNTGELFF
DNA: TGTGCCAGCAGCTCCAGGGTATCGAACACCGGGGAGCTGTTTTTT

J: TRBJ2-3
V: TRBV27
size: once
D: TRBD2
length: 15
CDR3: CASSAGTSHTDTQYF
DNA: TGTGCCAGCAGTGCCGGGACTAGCCACACAGATACGCAGTATTTT

J: TRBJ1-2
V: TRBV27
size: -
D: -
length: 16
CDR3: CASSLIGHGNNYGYTF
DNA: TGTGCCAGCAGTTTAATAGGGCATGGAAATAACTATGGCTACACCTTC

J: TRBJ1-4
V: TRBV30
size: -
D: -
length: 14
CDR3: CAWSPGTLGEKLFF
DNA: TGTGCCTGGAGTCCCGGGACGCTGGGTGAAAAACTGTTTTTT